One T cell receptor (beta chain) is described in this entry. No antigen is known for it. Base qualities are not provided; no much larger clone lies one nucleotide away. Samples from volunteer blood donors who had recovered from COVID-19 were contributed by a second Seattle source. Each collaborating institution followed its own protocols to collect whole blood in K2EDTA tubes. Collaborator samples were shipped for TCRbeta analysis as frozen whole blood, isolated PBMCs, or DNA extracted from either sample type. These data originate in a study of blood T cell repertoires in COVID-19 (dated by TCRdb to the early 2020s). Context from the whole study: Samples from collaborators originated in the United States, Italy and Spain and spanned both the acute and convalescent phases of COVID-19. The material from the prospective study consisted of cDNA or gDNA derived from T cells, B-cell-depleted T cells, or PBMCs. Subjects who had been exposed to COVID-19, were actively infected with it, or had recovered from it provided the deeply sampled blood TCRbeta repertoires that made up the dataset. Samples were obtained from the ongoing ImmuneRACE study (first 160 participants) and from about 1,300 subjects provided by 6 global collaborators. Where HLA class I and class II types were available, the types were taken from metadata supplied by the sample provider, not from assay-based typing. A freely available public database, intended as a resource for researchers studying the immune response to SARS-CoV-2, is where the repertoires were released. Nearly every sample came with metadata listing a de-identified subject ID, COVID-19 status, age in years and sex.

The immunoSEQ Assay, a bias-controlled multiplex PCR, was used to amplify TCRbeta CDR3 regions from genomic DNA. In the authors' own workflow: Within the assay, amplification of reference gene primers was used to estimate how many nucleated cells each sample contained. Sequence reads were collapsed and filtered to measure the absolute abundance of every unique TCRbeta CDR3 rearrangement. Productive Simpson clonality was computed per sample as the square root of Simpson's diversity index over productive rearrangements. Sourced from immuneACCESS, this table was stored by TCRdb with only in-frame sequences that have V and J called. A share of the clones is absent; for the studies checked, an unresolved V gene accounts for under half, and the remainder has no known explanation. Clone size and the V and J calls come from that table; the DNA yielded D and trimming. A total of a few hundred thousand clones appear in this sample, about 85% of them only once. The top ten constitute 3.5% to 4.5% of the sample.

Measured from the cysteine to the phenylalanine, the CDR3 is 19 residues long. Of the read, only the CDR3 DNA is kept; its 57 bases are in frame from base 1. For CDR1 and CDR2, the germline V gene (reference sequence) lists LNHDA and SQIVND. At the junction V is shortened by 5 bases and J by 0 bases; bases outside the gene matches: 18. The paper's findings and limits, for the study overall: The quantity of clinical and demographic metadata differed by source and by participant and was supplied without curation.

The chain joins TRBV19 to TRBJ2-5, and TRBD2 aligns with 7 junction nucleotides. The sequence was obtained from a man aged 55 to 69 who had recovered from COVID-19. The sample comprised peripheral blood. The DNA is TGTGCCAGTAGTGTGCGTGGGGCAGTAGCGGGCCCCGACCAAGAGACCCAGTACTTC. Translated, it gives CASSVRGAVAGPDQETQYF.